What follows describes a single TCR beta chain. This entry is derived from a study of blood T cell repertoires in COVID-19. Study as a whole: Sources were T cells, B-cell-depleted T cells, or PBMCs; the material itself was cDNA or gDNA.

The protocol was immunoSEQ multiplex PCR, while the TCRdb copy is restricted to in-frame clones and leaves out a portion. The data show approximately 200,000 clones, over 75% seen once. Sequencing was done on a sample of peripheral blood. The sequence derives from a man aged 45 to 65 with acute or convalescent COVID-19.

In DNA form, the CDR3 reads TGTGCCAGTAGTGGTCCAGGGAAAGGAAGCAATCAGCCCCAGCATTTT. Its translation: CASSGPGKGSNQPQHF. The chain recombines TRBV19 with TRBJ1-5; possibly TRBD1 for D (5 bases). Looked up from germline, CDR1 is LNHDA and CDR2 is SQIVND (reference sequence). The CDR3 extends over 16 amino acids. Trimming removed 5 bases at V and 1 base at J, with 15 bases between.